One sample yielded the 27 T cell receptor beta chains listed below, sequenced in a study of T cell changes during pregnancy in multiple sclerosis. Libraries were prepared by immunoSEQ multiplex PCR; TCRdb keeps only in-frame clonotypes and omits some of them. In the table there are under 75,000 clones, more than 90% of which are singletons. The sample was peripheral blood, taken in the first trimester of pregnancy. The receptors were gathered from a female donor with multiple sclerosis, enrolled in a pregnancy study.

This chain uses TRBV5-1 with TRBJ2-1; 8 bases are a match to TRBD2. The CDR3 contains 16 residues. The ends lost 3 bases at V and 0 bases at J; junction bases unmatched: 5. Germline lookup yields CDR1 SGHRS and CDR2 YFSETQ. In nucleotides, the CDR3 is TGCGCCAGCAGCTGGATCAGCGGGAGCTCCTACAATGAGCAGTTCTTC. As protein: CASSWISGSSYNEQFF.

The chain has TRBV28 and TRBJ1-2; possibly TRBD1 for D (6 bases). The V and J ends lost 6 bases and 4 bases respectively, with 18 bases between them. The CDR3 sequence is 15 residues long. Germline V CDR1 and CDR2: MDHEN, SYDVKM. The CDR3 DNA reads as TGTGCCAGCAGCAGGGTTCAACAGGGAAGCTATGGCTACACCTTC. This encodes CASSRVQQGSYGYTF.

Written as DNA, the CDR3 is TGTGCCAGCAGCTTAGTCGCGGTAGTTTATAGCAATCAGCCCCAGCATTTT. It is translated as CASSLVAVVYSNQPQHF. The chain couples TRBV7-8 to TRBJ1-5, with D hard to call. CDR1 SGHVS and CDR2 FQNEAQ come from the germline V gene. This CDR3 contains 17 residues. The V and J ends lost 1 base and 0 bases respectively, with 13 bases between them.

The rearrangement uses TRBV6-5 and TRBJ1-1, with D perhaps TRBD1 (5 bases). V lost 0 bases, J lost 5 bases, and 16 bases lay in between. The CDR3 runs 16 residues. Germline CDR1 MNHEY, CDR2 SVGAGI. This CDR3 is CASSYSGAGGGTEAFF. CDR3 bases: TGTGCCAGCAGTTACTCAGGTGCCGGGGGAGGTACTGAAGCTTTCTTT.

This sequence joins TRBV7-9 and TRBJ1-2, with D possibly TRBD1 on 5 matching bases. The germline V and J ends were trimmed by 5 bases and 2 bases, with 9 bases remaining between them. The CDR3 is 13 residues long. CDR1 and CDR2 from the germline V gene are SEHNR and FQNEAQ (reference sequence). CDR3 protein: CASSPAGNYGYTF. In DNA, the CDR3 is TGTGCCAGCAGCCCGGCAGGGAACTATGGCTACACCTTC.

V gene TRBV14 combines with J gene TRBJ2-7; 13 positions agree with TRBD2. This CDR3 region has 15 residues. Trimming took 1 base from V and 9 from J; bases not matched to a gene: 6. Germline assignment: CDR1 SGHDN and CDR2 FVKESK. The CDR3 sequence is CASSQGTSGSWVQYF. CDR3 in DNA: TGTGCCAGCAGCCAAGGGACTAGCGGGAGCTGGGTGCAGTACTTC. The entire variable domain, with the rest obtained from reference TRBV14 and TRBJ2-7, is as follows: EAGVTQFPSHSVIEKGQTVTLRCDPISGHDNLYWYRRVMGKEIKFLLHFVKESKQDESGMPNNRFLAERTGGTYSTLKVQPAELEDSGVYFCASSQGTSGSWVQYFGPGTRLTVT.

The V gene is TRBV5-1, the J gene TRBJ2-1, with TRBD2 matching 10 bases. After removal of 5 bases from V and 7 bases from J, the junction contained 9 bases not matched to a gene. CDR1 is SGHRS and CDR2 is YFSETQ in the germline V gene. The CDR3 loop spans 15 amino acids. CDR3 nucleotide sequence: TGCGCCAGCAGGATGCTAGCGGGAGAGACGAATGAGCAGTTCTTC. Residues: CASRMLAGETNEQFF.

The chain recombines TRBV15 with TRBJ2-3; no clear D gene. Germline CDR1 LNHNV, CDR2 YYDKDF (reference sequence). V was cut by 5 bases and J by 0 bases, with 9 bases left in between. The CDR3 is 14 residues long. Written as DNA, the CDR3 is TGTGCCACCAGCGGTCCGACTAGCACAGATACGCAGTATTTT. Amino acid sequence: CATSGPTSTDTQYF.

J is TRBJ2-7 and V is TRBV6-5, with D possibly being TRBD1 (6 bases). V was shortened by 0 bases and J by 3 bases, with 15 bases between the two germline ends. Germline V gene data show CDR1 as MNHEY and CDR2 as SVGAGI. The CDR3 sequence is 16 residues long. For the CDR3, the DNA is TGTGCCAGCAGTTACTCGATAGGGGGTACCGACTACGAGCAGTACTTC. Protein: CASSYSIGGTDYEQYF.

The chain recombines TRBV7-3 with TRBJ1-1; 7 bases agree with TRBD1. Trimming at V came to 5 bases and at J to 0 bases, leaving 6 bases not matched to a gene. The CDR3 length is 15 residues. CDR1 and CDR2 from the germline V gene are SGHTA and FQGTGA. The CDR3 sequence is CASSEGTAMNTEAFF. CDR3 in DNA: TGTGCCAGCAGCGAAGGGACAGCCATGAACACTGAAGCTTTCTTT. The full variable domain, with the rest looked up from reference TRBV7-3 and TRBJ1-1, is GAGVSQTPSNKVTEKGKYVELRCDPISGHTALYWYRQSLGQGPEFLIYFQGTGAADDSGLPNDRFFAVRPEGSVSTLKIQRTERGDSAVYLCASSEGTAMNTEAFFGQGTRLTVV.

The chain combines TRBV5-6 with TRBJ1-2; no clear D gene. In germline, CDR1 is SGHDT, CDR2 YYEEEE. CDR3 length: 14 residues. Trimming took 4 bases from V and 3 from J, leaving 13 bases between them. CDR3 sequence: CASSRGIFDYGYTF. CDR3 DNA: TGTGCCAGCAGCCGCGGAATTTTCGACTATGGCTACACCTTC. Complete variable domain (other parts from reference TRBV5-6 and TRBJ1-2): DAGVTQSPTHLIKTRGQQVTLRCSPKSGHDTVSWYQQALGQGPQFIFQYYEEEERQRGNFPDRFSGHQFPNYSSELNVNALLLGDSALYLCASSRGIFDYGYTFGSGTRLTVV.

The chain combines TRBV27 with TRBJ2-3; 10 nucleotides match TRBD1. Germline-derived CDR1 and CDR2 are MNHEY and SMNVEV (reference sequence). Unmatched junction bases numbered 4, after V lost 3 bases and J lost 4 bases. The CDR3 is made up of 15 amino acids. CDR3 residues: CASSFVTGGADTQYF. The CDR3, as DNA: TGTGCCAGCAGTTTCGTGACAGGGGGCGCAGATACGCAGTATTTT.

This clone came up once. This rearrangement joins TRBV9 to TRBJ1-4, with 7 positions matching TRBD1. Germline CDR1 and CDR2: SGDLS and YYNGEE. V was pared by 4 bases and J by 4 bases, with 7 bases of the junction left unmatched. This CDR3 is built from 15 residues. This chain's CDR3 is CASSFSGQNNEKLFF. CDR3 nucleotide sequence: TGTGCCAGCAGCTTCTCGGGACAGAATAATGAAAAACTGTTTTTT.

The chain combines TRBV6-1 with TRBJ2-1; D might be TRBD1 (5 bases). This CDR3 comprises 15 residues. Trimming took 6 bases from V and 7 from J, leaving 19 bases between them. CDR1 and CDR2 (germline): MNHNS, SASEGT. CDR3 bases: TGTGCCAGCAGCGAACGAAGGACAATCAGTAATGAGCAGTTCTTC. It codes for CASSERRTISNEQFF.

V usage is TRBV2 and J usage is TRBJ1-5, with TRBD1 matching over 9 bases. Unmatched junction bases numbered 10, after V lost 7 bases and J lost 3 bases. The CDR3 runs 16 residues. Germline CDR1 and CDR2: SNHLY and FYNNEI. This CDR3 reads CASTRGGTGYNQPQHF. The CDR3 coding sequence is TGTGCCAGCACCCGGGGTGGGACAGGGTACAATCAGCCCCAGCATTTT.

The V and J genes are TRBV6-4 and TRBJ2-7, with TRBD2 identical over 11 bases. The length of the CDR3 is 12 residues. The germline gives CDR1 MRHNA, CDR2 SNTAGT. Trimming took 6 bases from V and 6 from J; bases not matched to a gene: 1. The CDR3 protein is CASRGTSGEQYF. For the CDR3, the DNA is TGTGCCAGCAGGGGGACTAGCGGCGAGCAGTACTTC.

The chain is built from TRBV6-8 and TRBJ1-3; perhaps TRBD1 as D (5 bases). Germline loops: CDR1 MNHGY, CDR2 SAAAGT. There are 17 residues in the CDR3. V was clipped by 5 bases and J by 0 bases, with 17 bases between them. The CDR3 DNA is TGTGCCAGCAGTGGGGGGAAAAGGGCCTTCTCTGGAAACACCATATATTTT. It translates to CASSGGKRAFSGNTIYF.

This sequence joins TRBV2 and TRBJ2-2; TRBD1 aligns across 7 bases. The ends lost 7 bases at V and 5 bases at J; junction bases unmatched: 13. Germline CDR1 and CDR2: SNHLY and FYNNEI. The length of the CDR3 is 16 residues. In DNA form, the CDR3 reads TGTGCCAGCAACCGGGGACAGCCTGGGGGTACCGGGGAGCTGTTTTTT. Encoded protein: CASNRGQPGGTGELFF.

This chain uses TRBV10-3 with TRBJ1-3; D remains unclear. CDR1 and CDR2 from the germline V gene are ENHRY and SYGVKD. V was pared by 6 bases and J by 0 bases, with 15 bases between. The CDR3 runs to 16 residues. The CDR3 nucleotides read TGTGCCATCAGCTCTTCACGGGGAATCTCTGGAAACACCATATATTTT. Protein: CAISSSRGISGNTIYF.

J is TRBJ1-5 and V is TRBV7-8; 8 bases are shared with TRBD1. Germline CDR1 and CDR2: SGHVS and FQNEAQ. The V gene end was trimmed by 3 bases and the J gene end by 1 base; junction bases not matched to a gene: 2. The CDR3 has 15 amino acids. Here the CDR3 DNA reads TGTGCCAGCAGCTTCGGACAGGGCAGCAATCAGCCCCAGCATTTT. It is translated as CASSFGQGSNQPQHF.

The chain has TRBV7-3 and TRBJ2-1; D is possibly TRBD2 (5 bases). The V end was cut by 5 bases, the J end by 0 bases, with 11 bases between. Germline values: CDR1 SGHTA, CDR2 FQGTGA. The CDR3 consists of 15 residues. In DNA form, the CDR3 reads TGTGCCAGCAGCCTCAGCGGTAGCTCCTACAATGAGCAGTTCTTC. Translated: CASSLSGSSYNEQFF.

In its sample, this clone was seen once. The rearrangement joins TRBV7-9 to TRBJ2-1; no firm D call. Deletions cut 2 bases from V and 6 bases from J, with 5 bases between. Germline CDR1 reads SEHNR; CDR2 reads FQNEAQ (reference sequence). CDR3 size: 12 residues. CDR3 bases: TGTGCCAGCAGCTTAATCGGCAATGAGCAGTTCTTC. This translates into CASSLIGNEQFF.

The J gene is TRBJ1-5, the V gene TRBV29-1; 9 bases are a match to TRBD1. CDR3 length: 13 residues. J lost 3 bases, V lost 8 bases, and 5 bases had no gene match. Germline values: CDR1 SQVTM, CDR2 ANQGSEA. This CDR3 is CSPGTGFNQPQHF. The CDR3 DNA sequence: TGCAGCCCCGGGACAGGGTTCAATCAGCCCCAGCATTTT.

V and J are TRBV28 and TRBJ2-7, with 7 bases fitting TRBD1. This CDR3 has 16 residues. Per germline, CDR1 MDHEN and CDR2 SYDVKM. The V segment lost 4 bases and the J segment 1 base; nucleotides outside the gene matches: 10. As DNA, the CDR3 is TGTGCCAGCAGTTCCCTTCGACAGGGATATTCCTACGAGCAGTACTTC. Translating gives CASSSLRQGYSYEQYF.

The rearrangement joins TRBV14 to TRBJ2-1; 10 bases fit TRBD1. CDR1 and CDR2 (germline): SGHDN, FVKESK. The CDR3 contains 15 residues. With V trimmed by 3 bases and J by 8 bases, 7 bases remained unmatched. The CDR3 DNA reads as TGTGCCAGCAGCCAGCTCCCGGGACAGGGGTATGAGCAGTTCTTC. It codes for CASSQLPGQGYEQFF.

This clone has just one count. The rearrangement joins TRBV28 to TRBJ2-2, with 8 bases fitting TRBD1. The V gene end was trimmed by 6 bases and the J gene end by 2 bases; junction bases not matched to a gene: 5. There are 15 residues in the CDR3. The germline V gene encodes CDR1 MDHEN and CDR2 SYDVKM. CDR3 DNA: TGTGCCAGCAGACGGACAGGGTTCAACACCGGGGAGCTGTTTTTT. Translated: CASRRTGFNTGELFF.

This chain links TRBV28 with TRBJ2-6; 7 bases are shared with TRBD1. This CDR3 is built from 19 residues. Looked up from germline, CDR1 is MDHEN and CDR2 is SYDVKM. J lost 0 bases, V lost 1 base, and 9 bases had no gene match. Here the CDR3 reads CASSLLGTVRASGANVLTF. The DNA of the CDR3 is TGTGCCAGCAGTTTATTAGGGACAGTCAGGGCCTCTGGGGCCAACGTCCTGACTTTC.